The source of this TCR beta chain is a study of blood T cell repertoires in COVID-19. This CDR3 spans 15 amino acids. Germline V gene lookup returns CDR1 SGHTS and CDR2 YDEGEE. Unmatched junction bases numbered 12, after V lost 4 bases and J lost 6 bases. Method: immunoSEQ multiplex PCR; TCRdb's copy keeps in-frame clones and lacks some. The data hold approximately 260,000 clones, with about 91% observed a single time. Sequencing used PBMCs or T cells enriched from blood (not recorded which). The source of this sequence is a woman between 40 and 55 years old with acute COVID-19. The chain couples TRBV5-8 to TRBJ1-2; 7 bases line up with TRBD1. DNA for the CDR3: TGTGCCAGCAGCCCAAGGATCGACAGGGTTGATGGCTACACCTTC. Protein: CASSPRIDRVDGYTF.